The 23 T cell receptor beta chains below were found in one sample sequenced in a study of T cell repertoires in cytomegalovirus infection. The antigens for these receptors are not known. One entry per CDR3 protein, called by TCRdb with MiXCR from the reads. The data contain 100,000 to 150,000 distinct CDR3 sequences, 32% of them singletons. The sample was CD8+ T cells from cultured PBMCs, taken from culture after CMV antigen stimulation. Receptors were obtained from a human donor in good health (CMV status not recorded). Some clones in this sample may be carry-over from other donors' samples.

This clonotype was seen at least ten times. In DNA, the CDR3 is TGTGCCAGCAGCGAGGGGGACAGGATCACAGATACGCAGTATTTT. Translated: CASSEGDRITDTQYF. This chain links TRBV7-2 with TRBJ2-3; 8 bases match TRBD1. With V trimmed by 5 bases and J by 2 bases, 6 bases remained unmatched. The germline gives CDR1 SGHTA, CDR2 FQGNSA. CDR3 length equals 15 residues. Drawing the rest from reference TRBV7-2 and TRBJ2-3, the complete variable domain is GAGVSQSPSNKVTEKGKDVELRCDPISGHTALYWYRQSLGQGLEFLIYFQGNSAPDKSGLPSDRFSAERTGGSVSTLTIQRTQQEDSAVYLCASSEGDRITDTQYFGPGTRLTVL.

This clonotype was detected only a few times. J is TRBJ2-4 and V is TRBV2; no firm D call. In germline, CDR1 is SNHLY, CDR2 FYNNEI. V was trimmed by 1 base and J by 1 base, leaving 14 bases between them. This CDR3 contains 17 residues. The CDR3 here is CASSEEVYSYAKNIQYF. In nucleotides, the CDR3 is TGTGCCAGCAGTGAAGAAGTGTACAGCTACGCCAAAAACATTCAGTACTTC.

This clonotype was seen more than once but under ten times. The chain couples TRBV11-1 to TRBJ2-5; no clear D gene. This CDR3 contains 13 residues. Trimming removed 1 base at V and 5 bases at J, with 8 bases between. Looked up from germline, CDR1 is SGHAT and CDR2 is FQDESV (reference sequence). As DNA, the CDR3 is TGTGCCAGCAGCTTAGGGCTAGTGGAGACCCAGTACTTC. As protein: CASSLGLVETQYF.

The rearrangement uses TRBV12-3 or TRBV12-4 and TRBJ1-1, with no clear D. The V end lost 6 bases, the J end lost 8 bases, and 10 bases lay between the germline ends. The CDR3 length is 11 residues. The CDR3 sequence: CASSRSPEAFF. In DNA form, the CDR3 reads TGTGCCAGCAGCCGAAGCCCGGAAGCTTTCTTT.

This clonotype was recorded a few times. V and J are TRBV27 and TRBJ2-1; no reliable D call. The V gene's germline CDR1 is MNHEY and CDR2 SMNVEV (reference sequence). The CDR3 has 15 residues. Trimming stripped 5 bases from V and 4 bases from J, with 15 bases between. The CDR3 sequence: CASSLGLTGYNEQFF. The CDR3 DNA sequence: TGTGCCAGCAGTCTAGGGTTGACCGGGTACAATGAGCAGTTCTTC.

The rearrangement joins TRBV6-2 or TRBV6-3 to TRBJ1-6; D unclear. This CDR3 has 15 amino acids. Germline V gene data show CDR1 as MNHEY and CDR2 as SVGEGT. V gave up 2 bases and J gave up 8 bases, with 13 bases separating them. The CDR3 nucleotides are TGTGCCAGCAGTTACAGCGGCTCCCCTTATTCACCCCTCCACTTT. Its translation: CASSYSGSPYSPLHF.

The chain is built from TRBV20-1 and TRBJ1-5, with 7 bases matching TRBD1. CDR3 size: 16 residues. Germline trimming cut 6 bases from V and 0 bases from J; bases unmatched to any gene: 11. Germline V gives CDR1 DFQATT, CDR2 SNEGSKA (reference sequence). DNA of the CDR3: TGCAGTGCCTCGAAAGACAGGGCTTTTAGCAATCAGCCCCAGCATTTT. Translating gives CSASKDRAFSNQPQHF.

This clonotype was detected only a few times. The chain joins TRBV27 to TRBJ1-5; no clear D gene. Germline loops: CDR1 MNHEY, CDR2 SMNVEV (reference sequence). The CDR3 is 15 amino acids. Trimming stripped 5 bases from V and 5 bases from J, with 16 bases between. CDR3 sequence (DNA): TGTGCCAGCAGTCCTTACCGCCCCGGGGATCAGCCCCAGCATTTT. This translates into CASSPYRPGDQPQHF.

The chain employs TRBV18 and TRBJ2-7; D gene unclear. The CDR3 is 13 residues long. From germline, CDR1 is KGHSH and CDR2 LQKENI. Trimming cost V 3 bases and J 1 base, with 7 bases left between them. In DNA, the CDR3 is TGTGCCAGCTCACCTGCAGTTTCCTACGAGCAGTACTTC. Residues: CASSPAVSYEQYF.

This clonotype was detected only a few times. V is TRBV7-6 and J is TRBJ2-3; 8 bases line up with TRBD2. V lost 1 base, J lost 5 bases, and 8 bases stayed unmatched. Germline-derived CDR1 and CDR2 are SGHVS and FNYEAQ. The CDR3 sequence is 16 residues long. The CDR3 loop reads CASSLGAGGLRDTQYF. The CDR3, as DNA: TGTGCCAGCAGCTTAGGTGCGGGGGGCCTTAGAGATACGCAGTATTTT.

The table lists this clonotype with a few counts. CDR3 nucleotide sequence: TGTGCCAGCAGTTTAGACTGGGGGGTTCCGGCCTACGAGCAGTACTTC. This translates into CASSLDWGVPAYEQYF. The chain has TRBV27 and TRBJ2-7; D is possibly TRBD2 (6 bases). V was cut by 2 bases and J by 2 bases, with 16 bases left in between. Germline CDR1 and CDR2: MNHEY and SMNVEV (reference sequence). CDR3 length: 16 amino acids.

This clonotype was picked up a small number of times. CDR3 coding DNA: TGTGCCAGCGGCGAAAACAGGGGCGAAGTTTACAATGAGCAGTTCTTC. Translated, it gives CASGENRGEVYNEQFF. The rearrangement joins TRBV7-6 to TRBJ2-1, with TRBD1 matching 7 bases. The CDR3 sequence is 16 residues long. The germline V gene encodes CDR1 SGHVS and CDR2 FNYEAQ. After removal of 8 bases from V and 4 bases from J, the junction contained 14 bases not matched to a gene.

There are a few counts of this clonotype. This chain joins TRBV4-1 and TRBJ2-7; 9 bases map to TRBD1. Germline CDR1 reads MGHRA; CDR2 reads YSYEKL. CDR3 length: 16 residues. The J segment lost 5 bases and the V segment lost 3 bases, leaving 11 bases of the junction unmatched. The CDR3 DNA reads TGCGCCAGCAGCCAGACCGCCGGGACAGGGTATGACGAGCAGTACTTC. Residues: CASSQTAGTGYDEQYF.

The CDR3 region is CAISGNRENEQFF. The CDR3 DNA reads TGTGCCATCAGTGGTAACAGGGAAAATGAGCAGTTCTTC. The chain couples TRBV10-3 to TRBJ2-1, with D possibly being TRBD1 (6 bases). CDR3 length: 13 residues. CDR1 and CDR2 from the germline V gene are ENHRY and SYGVKD. V dropped 4 bases and J dropped 7 bases, with 11 bases sitting between them.

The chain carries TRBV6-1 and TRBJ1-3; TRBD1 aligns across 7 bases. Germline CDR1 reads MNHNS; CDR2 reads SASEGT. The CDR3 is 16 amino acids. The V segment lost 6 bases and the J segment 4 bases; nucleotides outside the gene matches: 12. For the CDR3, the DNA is TGTGCCAGCAGCGCTGACAGGGCTGCATCGGGAAACACCATATATTTT. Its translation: CASSADRAASGNTIYF.

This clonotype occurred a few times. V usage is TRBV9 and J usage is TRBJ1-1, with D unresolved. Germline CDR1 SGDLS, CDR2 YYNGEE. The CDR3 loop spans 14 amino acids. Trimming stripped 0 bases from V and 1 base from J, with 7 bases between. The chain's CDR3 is CASSVGPGNTEAFF. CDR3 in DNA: TGTGCCAGCAGCGTAGGGCCAGGGAACACTGAAGCTTTCTTT.

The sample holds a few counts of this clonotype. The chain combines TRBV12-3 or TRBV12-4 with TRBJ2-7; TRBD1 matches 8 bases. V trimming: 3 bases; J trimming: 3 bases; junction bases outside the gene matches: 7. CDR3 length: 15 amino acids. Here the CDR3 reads CASSLFDRGYYEQYF. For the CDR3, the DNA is TGTGCCAGCAGTTTGTTCGACAGGGGATACTACGAGCAGTACTTC.

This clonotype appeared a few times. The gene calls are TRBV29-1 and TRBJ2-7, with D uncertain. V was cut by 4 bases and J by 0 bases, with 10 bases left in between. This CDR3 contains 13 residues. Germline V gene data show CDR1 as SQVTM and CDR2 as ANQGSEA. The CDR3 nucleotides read TGCAGCGTTGCGACGGATAGCTCCTACGAGCAGTACTTC. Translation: CSVATDSSYEQYF.

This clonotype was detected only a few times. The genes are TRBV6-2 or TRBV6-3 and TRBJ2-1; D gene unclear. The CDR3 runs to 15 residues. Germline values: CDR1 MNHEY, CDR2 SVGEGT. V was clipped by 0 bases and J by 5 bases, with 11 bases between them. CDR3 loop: CASSYSYRADNEQFF. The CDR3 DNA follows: TGTGCCAGCAGTTACTCATACAGAGCCGACAATGAGCAGTTCTTC.

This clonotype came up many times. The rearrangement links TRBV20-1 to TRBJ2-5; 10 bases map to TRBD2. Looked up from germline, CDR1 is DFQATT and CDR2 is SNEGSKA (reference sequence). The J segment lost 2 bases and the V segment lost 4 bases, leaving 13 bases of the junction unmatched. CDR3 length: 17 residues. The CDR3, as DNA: TGCAGTGCTAAATCTCTAGCGGGGGATTTCCTACAAGAGACCCAGTACTTC. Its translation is CSAKSLAGDFLQETQYF.

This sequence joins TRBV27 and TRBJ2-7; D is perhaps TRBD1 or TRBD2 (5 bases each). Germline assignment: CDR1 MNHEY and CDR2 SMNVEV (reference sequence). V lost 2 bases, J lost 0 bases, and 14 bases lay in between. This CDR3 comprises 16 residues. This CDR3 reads CASSLRGLGDSYEQYF. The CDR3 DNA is TGTGCCAGCAGTTTACGGGGCCTGGGAGACTCCTACGAGCAGTACTTC.

The CDR3 reads CASSLIGGGIENTEAFF. The CDR3 nucleotides are TGTGCCAGCAGCCTCATCGGGGGGGGAATCGAGAACACTGAAGCTTTCTTT. The V gene is TRBV5-4, the J gene TRBJ1-1; TRBD1 is a possible D gene (5 bases). Germline V gene data show CDR1 as SGHNT and CDR2 as YYREEE (reference sequence). There are 17 residues in the CDR3. V was trimmed by 4 bases and J by 1 base, leaving 20 bases between them.

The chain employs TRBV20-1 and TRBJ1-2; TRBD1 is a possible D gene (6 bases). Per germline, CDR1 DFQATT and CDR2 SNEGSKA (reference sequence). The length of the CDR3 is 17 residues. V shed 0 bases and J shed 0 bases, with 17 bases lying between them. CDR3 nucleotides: TGCAGTGCTAGAGATCTGGGGGGCAGACAAGCTAACTATGGCTACACCTTC. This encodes CSARDLGGRQANYGYTF.